This TCR beta chain is from a study of cytotoxic CD8 clonotypes in ibrutinib-treated CLL. Study background: Partial response was seen in approximately 24 patients and complete response in 2; after median around 5.5 years, around 15 stayed remitted, about 12 progressed.

Assay: immunoSEQ multiplex PCR; the TCRdb copy retains only in-frame clones and omits some. The sample holds about 50,000 clones; around four fifths are singletons and the top ten take roughly 20%. Study findings and constraints: Under treatment, the uncommon public clonotypes either contracted or remained stable. Baseline clonality exceeded age-matched healthy donors and tracked circulating CD8+ T-cell counts. Clonality was elevated at ibrutinib response and had returned toward baseline at progression.

This clone was detected only once. Its antigen remains unidentified. There are 13 residues in the CDR3. The sequencing here drew on PBMCs, taken after 24 months of ibrutinib treatment. The clonotype originates from a human donor with chronic lymphocytic leukemia. The chain uses TRBV21-1 and TRBJ2-3; TRBD1, the table's D call, was not compared with the DNA. TRBV21-1 constitutes a pseudogene. The CDR3 DNA follows: TGTGCCAGCACCTGGGACAGGGCCGATACGCAGTATTTT. This sequence encodes CASTWDRADTQYF.